Sequencing of this T cell receptor beta chain was carried out in a study of PD-1 blockade in classical Hodgkin lymphoma. At the level of the study: Each patient was given nivolumab 3 mg/kg through a vein every 2 weeks. Broader study findings: Nothing has yet pinned down what causes the repertoire differences, possibly disease activity or prior therapy. Reported baseline diversity: healthy donors highest, relapsed/refractory patients lowest. Complete responders possessed baseline diversity comparable to newly diagnosed patients.

As for this clone: What it binds is unknown.

In every patient, relapse followed autologous stem cell transplantation, while exposure to brentuximab vedotin differed. This table comes from immunoSEQ multiplex PCR, and its TCRdb copy is limited to in-frame clones, with some not included. The sample yields about 94,000 clones, roughly nine tenths seen once. The trim removed 3 bases at V and 7 bases at J, leaving 3 bases unmatched. CDR3 length: 12 amino acids. Germline CDR1 and CDR2: SGHNT and YYREEE (reference sequence). This receptor was taken from a human donor with classical Hodgkin lymphoma. The rearrangement links TRBV5-4 to TRBJ1-2; 7 bases match TRBD1. The sample consisted of peripheral blood mononuclear cells (PBMCs), taken before the second cycle of nivolumab. The CDR3 region is CASSYRQGGYTF. CDR3 bases: TGTGCCAGCAGCTACCGACAGGGTGGCTACACCTTC.